The entry that follows covers one T cell receptor (beta chain) sequence. What it binds is not known. Assay: immunoSEQ multiplex PCR; the TCRdb copy retains only in-frame clones and omits some. The repertoire holds some 310,000 clones, with approximately 91% as singletons. This specimen comes from a study of cytomegalovirus exposure and HLA in healthy donors. General observations from the study: Specificity for CMV antigens was confirmed in vitro for a few of the CMV-associated chains.

The V and J ends lost 6 bases and 10 bases, in that order; junction bases with no gene match: 12. CDR1 ENHRY and CDR2 SYGVKD come from the germline V gene. This CDR3 has 13 amino acids. The receptor's source is a man younger than 40 in good health and CMV-seronegative. The sequenced material came from PBMCs. The chain is built from TRBV10-3 and TRBJ2-7, with TRBD1 matching over 7 bases. Written as DNA, the CDR3 is TGTGCCATCAGCCCCTTACAGGGGCCCGCCCAGTACTTC. Translated: CAISPLQGPAQYF.